The 18 T cell receptor beta chains presented below share a single source sample, sequenced in a study of blood T cell repertoires in COVID-19. Assay: immunoSEQ multiplex PCR; the TCRdb copy retains only in-frame clones and omits some. The profile covers approximately 210,000 clones, with 84% appearing a single time and about 20% taken by the ten largest. Sequencing input: peripheral blood. These receptors all come from a human donor in a cohort sampled during active COVID-19.

V gene TRBV2 combines with J gene TRBJ1-5, with no clear D. The CDR3 is 14 residues long. CDR1 SNHLY and CDR2 FYNNEI come from the germline V gene. The V gene lost 0 bases and the J gene lost 7 bases, with 10 bases spanning the gap. The CDR3 reads CASSEAQRRQPQHF. The CDR3 DNA is TGTGCCAGCAGTGAAGCGCAGAGGAGACAGCCCCAGCATTTT.

The chain recombines TRBV27 with TRBJ2-7; the D is unclear. Germline assignment: CDR1 MNHEY and CDR2 SMNVEV (reference sequence). The CDR3 has 11 residues. V was shortened by 5 bases and J by 3 bases, with 5 bases between the two germline ends. The DNA for the CDR3 is TGTGCCAGCAGTAACTACTACGAGCAGTACTTC. Translated, it gives CASSNYYEQYF.

J is TRBJ2-3 and V is TRBV7-9; possible D gene TRBD2, 6 bases. Trimming pared 0 bases from V and 2 bases from J, leaving 12 bases between. CDR3 size: 16 residues. Germline CDR1 SEHNR, CDR2 FQNEAQ (reference sequence). The CDR3 region is CASSLALADTTDTQYF. DNA of the CDR3: TGTGCCAGCAGCTTAGCATTAGCGGACACCACAGATACGCAGTATTTT.

The J gene is TRBJ1-2, the V gene TRBV29-1; 10 nucleotides agree with TRBD1. The CDR3 runs 14 residues. The ends lost 2 bases at V and 8 bases at J; junction bases unmatched: 8. Looked up from germline, CDR1 is SQVTM and CDR2 is ANQGSEA. This CDR3 reads CSVERGTGARGYTF. CDR3 nucleotides: TGCAGCGTTGAACGCGGGACAGGGGCGAGGGGCTACACCTTC.

In this sample, this clone turned up a few times. The gene calls are TRBV10-3 and TRBJ1-1, with D uncertain. From germline, CDR1 is ENHRY and CDR2 SYGVKD. With 2 bases removed from V and 2 bases from J, the gap between germline ends came to 6 bases. The CDR3 is made up of 13 amino acids. CDR3 in amino acids: CAISEVRNTEAFF. As DNA, the CDR3 is TGTGCCATCAGTGAGGTCAGAAACACTGAAGCTTTCTTT.

This chain links TRBV25-1 with TRBJ2-3, with 7 bases matching TRBD1. After removal of 8 bases from V and 5 bases from J, the junction contained 7 bases not matched to a gene. This CDR3 is 13 amino acids long. Germline CDR1 is MGHDK and CDR2 is SYGVNS. CDR3: CASRPQGEDTQYF. The CDR3 DNA reads TGTGCCAGCCGCCCCCAGGGGGAAGATACGCAGTATTTT.

CDR3 in amino acids: CASSRRTGAELSGELFF. CDR3 DNA sequence: TGTGCCAGCAGCCGAAGGACAGGAGCCGAATTGTCCGGGGAGCTGTTTTTT. V usage is TRBV5-5 and J usage is TRBJ2-2; TRBD1 matches at 7 bases. The CDR3 is made up of 17 amino acids. Unmatched junction bases numbered 15, after V lost 4 bases and J lost 6 bases. Germline V gene lookup returns CDR1 SGHKS and CDR2 YYEKEE (reference sequence).

The rearrangement joins TRBV28 to TRBJ1-5; D is perhaps TRBD1 (6 bases). This CDR3 has 14 amino acids. The V end was cut by 8 bases, the J end by 7 bases, with 18 bases between. Germline values: CDR1 MDHEN, CDR2 SYDVKM. CDR3 sequence reads: CASVATGPRQPQHF. The CDR3 nucleotides are TGTGCCAGCGTAGCTACAGGGCCGAGGCAGCCCCAGCATTTT.

V is TRBV12-5 and J is TRBJ1-1; D might be TRBD1 (6 bases). Per germline, CDR1 LGHNT and CDR2 FRNRAP. V was shortened by 0 bases and J by 0 bases, with 23 bases between the two germline ends. This CDR3 comprises 20 residues. CDR3 loop: CASGLVPRGLIPSMNTEAFF. The CDR3 DNA follows: TGTGCTAGTGGTTTGGTACCCAGGGGCCTAATACCTAGCATGAACACTGAAGCTTTCTTT.

The chain is built from TRBV19 and TRBJ2-3, with 8 bases fitting TRBD1. The CDR3 has 13 amino acids. Germline V gives CDR1 LNHDA, CDR2 SQIVND (reference sequence). After removal of 9 bases from V and 4 bases from J, the junction contained 6 bases not matched to a gene. This CDR3 is CASSPDRADTQYF. The CDR3, as DNA: TGTGCCAGCAGTCCGGACAGGGCAGATACGCAGTATTTT.

This clone was recorded only once. This chain connects TRBV23-1 to TRBJ2-5, with D maybe TRBD1 (6 bases). TRBV23-1 is filed as an ORF, its function uncertain. The CDR3 is 16 amino acids. Trimming cost V 0 bases and J 1 base, with 12 bases left between them. CDR3 in amino acids: CASSQSGQCSQETQYF. CDR3 DNA: TGCGCCAGCAGTCAATCGGGACAATGTAGCCAAGAGACCCAGTACTTC.

The chain employs TRBV4-1 and TRBJ2-1, with 11 nucleotides matching TRBD2. Unmatched junction bases numbered 5, after V lost 1 base and J lost 9 bases. The germline V gene encodes CDR1 MGHRA and CDR2 YSYEKL. The CDR3 runs 15 residues. The CDR3, as DNA: TGCGCCAGCAGCCAAGGATCAGGACTAGCGGGTGAGCAGTTCTTC. It translates to CASSQGSGLAGEQFF.

Only a few counts were recorded for this clone. This chain connects TRBV5-1 to TRBJ2-1, with D tentatively TRBD1 (5 bases). Trimming took off 2 bases at V and 3 bases at J, with 9 bases between the two ends. This CDR3 is 14 amino acids long. Per germline, CDR1 SGHRS and CDR2 YFSETQ. As DNA, the CDR3 is TGCGCCAGCAGCTTAGACAGCAACTACAATGAGCAGTTCTTC. Its protein is CASSLDSNYNEQFF.

This clone turned up a few times. The chain joins TRBV7-9 to TRBJ1-2; TRBD1 matches 7 bases. This CDR3 contains 13 residues. Germline V gene sequence: CDR1 SEHNR, CDR2 FQNEAQ (reference sequence). Losses at the gene ends were 2 bases for V and 6 bases for J; bases not matched to a gene: 3. The CDR3 DNA follows: TGTGCCAGCAGCTTACTCCAGGGGGATGGCTACACCTTC. Protein sequence: CASSLLQGDGYTF. The full variable domain, its missing parts supplied by reference TRBV7-9 and TRBJ1-2, is DTGVSQNPRHKITKRGQNVTFRCDPISEHNRLYWYRQTLGQGPEFLTYFQNEAQLEKSRLLSDRFSAERPKGSFSTLEIQRTEQGDSAMYLCASSLLQGDGYTFGSGTRLTVV.

V and J are TRBV4-1 and TRBJ1-2; the D gene is possibly TRBD1 (5 bases). V lost 3 bases, J lost 4 bases, and 15 bases lay in between. In germline, CDR1 is MGHRA, CDR2 YSYEKL. This CDR3 spans 15 amino acids. The CDR3 loop is CASSQEDRRGYGYTF. The CDR3 nucleotides are TGCGCCAGCAGCCAGGAAGACAGAAGGGGCTATGGCTACACCTTC.

The V gene is TRBV7-2, the J gene TRBJ2-1, with 7 bases that match TRBD2. This CDR3 is built from 14 residues. V was pared by 8 bases and J by 6 bases, with 10 bases of the junction left unmatched. CDR1 and CDR2 (germline): SGHTA, FQGNSA. CDR3 in DNA: TGTGCCAGCGGAAGCGGGACCTACGGCAATGAGCAGTTCTTC. Residues: CASGSGTYGNEQFF.

This chain uses TRBV27 with TRBJ2-7; 8 nucleotides line up with TRBD1. V lost 5 bases, J lost 3 bases, and 12 bases stayed unmatched. The CDR3 has 16 residues. Per germline, CDR1 MNHEY and CDR2 SMNVEV (reference sequence). CDR3 bases: TGTGCCAGCAGTGGCAACCGGGACAGGTGGAACTACGAGCAGTACTTC. Its protein is CASSGNRDRWNYEQYF.

The CDR3, as DNA: TGTGCCAGGACCCCATTGGGGCAACTCTCTGGAAACACCATATATTTT. Translating it yields CARTPLGQLSGNTIYF. This chain connects TRBV27 to TRBJ1-3, with D possibly being TRBD1 (5 bases). The CDR3 consists of 16 residues. From germline, CDR1 is MNHEY and CDR2 SMNVEV (reference sequence). V was shortened by 9 bases and J by 0 bases, with 18 bases between the two germline ends.